The sample holds a few counts of the clone carrying this TCR beta chain. Its specificity is not known. The data are from a study of cytomegalovirus exposure and HLA in healthy donors. The overall study: Around 77 million unique TCRs from HLA-typed donors made up an early data release. Broader study findings: Some segments of the V type, notably TRBV6-2 and TRBV6-3, were excluded as indistinguishable. In a later analysis, an Asian-associated ancestry cluster reportedly showed fewer N-insertions than the roughly 690-donor mean.

The PCR was carried out with 60 Vbeta primers and 13 Jbeta primers. Only in-frame clones appear in the TCRdb table, and some are missing; sequencing was by immunoSEQ multiplex PCR. Among 90,000 to 100,000 clones listed, around 76% were seen once. There are 14 residues in the CDR3. V was clipped by 6 bases and J by 0 bases, with 11 bases between them. CDR1 is PRHDT, CDR2 FYEKMQ, per germline (reference sequence). Sequenced material: PBMCs. V gene TRBV13 combines with J gene TRBJ1-1; D not resolved. The source is a man aged 40-50 years in good health and CMV-seropositive. In DNA form, the CDR3 reads TGTGCCAGCAGTTCCGGGGATATGAACACTGAAGCTTTCTTT. It codes for CASSSGDMNTEAFF.